These 25 T cell receptor beta chains originate from one sample sequenced in a study of cytotoxic CD8 clonotypes in ibrutinib-treated CLL. Sequenced by immunoSEQ multiplex PCR; TCRdb stores in-frame clones only, minus some. Among about 300,000 clones, roughly 71% were seen once, and the ten largest hold roughly 6.8%. The material was PBMCs, obtained after 36 months of ibrutinib treatment. The receptor set was obtained from a human donor with chronic lymphocytic leukemia.

There are a few counts of this clone. The V and J genes are TRBV14 and TRBJ2-7; D remains ambiguous. The V and J ends lost 0 bases and 4 bases respectively, with 10 bases between them. Germline V gene lookup returns CDR1 SGHDN and CDR2 FVKESK. CDR3 length equals 14 residues. The CDR3 bases are TGTGCCAGCAGCCAAGAGGGAAGGGTTTACGAGCAGTACTTC. This sequence encodes CASSQEGRVYEQYF. Based on the CDR3 plus reference TRBV14 and TRBJ2-7, the full variable domain is EAGVTQFPSHSVIEKGQTVTLRCDPISGHDNLYWYRRVMGKEIKFLLHFVKESKQDESGMPNNRFLAERTGGTYSTLKVQPAELEDSGVYFCASSQEGRVYEQYFGPGTRLTVT.

V usage is TRBV4-1 and J usage is TRBJ2-7, with D possibly TRBD2 on 5 matching bases. The CDR3 runs to 16 residues. The V gene lost 1 base and the J gene lost 4 bases, with 17 bases spanning the gap. Looked up from germline, CDR1 is MGHRA and CDR2 is YSYEKL. The CDR3 coding sequence is TGCGCCAGCAGCCAAGTACTGGACTCAAGGTTATACGAGCAGTACTTC. This codes for CASSQVLDSRLYEQYF.

J is TRBJ2-7 and V is TRBV11-2, with TRBD1 identical over 7 bases. Germline V CDR1 and CDR2: SGHAT, FQNNGV. CDR3 size: 16 residues. Losses at the gene ends were 3 bases for V and 7 bases for J; bases not matched to a gene: 15. CDR3 region: CASSLITGTAIREQYF. In DNA, the CDR3 is TGTGCCAGCAGCTTGATTACCGGGACAGCAATACGGGAGCAGTACTTC. Supplemented by reference TRBV11-2 and TRBJ2-7, the full variable domain reads EAGVAQSPRYKIIEKRQSVAFWCNPISGHATLYWYQQILGQGPKLLIQFQNNGVVDDSQLPKDRFSAERLKGVDSTLKIQPAKLEDSAVYLCASSLITGTAIREQYFGPGTRLTVT.

The chain combines TRBV11-2 with TRBJ2-5, with TRBD1 matching 7 bases. The CDR3 runs 12 residues. Trimming cost V 7 bases and J 5 bases; bases outside gene matches: 4. CDR1 is SGHAT, CDR2 FQNNGV, per germline. The DNA for the CDR3 is TGTGCCAGCACCCGGGACAGCGAGACCCAGTACTTC. It translates to CASTRDSETQYF.

This chain uses TRBV29-1 with TRBJ2-2; TRBD2 might be the D (6 bases). In germline, CDR1 is SQVTM, CDR2 ANQGSEA. V was clipped by 4 bases and J by 1 base, with 19 bases between them. The CDR3 runs 17 residues. The CDR3 DNA reads TGCAGCGTTGGCCGCAGGCGGGGCAGGGAGAACACCGGGGAGCTGTTTTTT. This gives the protein CSVGRRRGRENTGELFF.

The V gene is TRBV28, the J gene TRBJ2-5; tentatively, D is TRBD2 (6 bases). The CDR3 length is 15 residues. Trimming left V 5 bases short and J 0 bases short, with 13 bases between. Germline values: CDR1 MDHEN, CDR2 SYDVKM. CDR3 loop: CASSPGVLYQETQYF. The CDR3 region has the DNA TGTGCCAGCAGTCCGGGGGTTTTGTACCAAGAGACCCAGTACTTC.

The gene calls are TRBV27 and TRBJ1-2, with 12 nucleotides matching TRBD1. V gave up 3 bases and J gave up 8 bases; unmatched junction bases: 1. The germline CDR1 and CDR2 sequences are MNHEY and SMNVEV (reference sequence). CDR3 size: 13 residues. CDR3 coding DNA: TGTGCCAGCAGTTTGGGGACAGGGGGCGGCTACACCTTC. As protein: CASSLGTGGGYTF.

The chain is built from TRBV29-1 and TRBJ2-1, with 7 bases fitting TRBD2. Germline V gene data show CDR1 as SQVTM and CDR2 as ANQGSEA. The length of the CDR3 is 16 residues. V was clipped by 1 base and J by 2 bases; unmatched bases: 8. CDR3 DNA sequence: TGCAGCGTTGAAGGCGGGAAAGGACTAGCCTACAATGAGCAGTTCTTC. It is translated as CSVEGGKGLAYNEQFF.

This clone occurred a few times. V gene TRBV10-3 combines with J gene TRBJ1-2, with TRBD1 matching over 10 bases. The junction had 7 bases not matched to a gene; V was cut back by 9 bases and J by 6 bases. Germline CDR1 and CDR2: ENHRY and SYGVKD. The CDR3 sequence is 13 residues long. Here the CDR3 DNA reads TGTGCCATTACCGGGACAGGGGAGAATGGCTACACCTTC. Its protein is CAITGTGENGYTF.

This clone was seen more than once but under ten times. Other DNA sequences within the sample encode an identical CDR3. This chain joins TRBV9 and TRBJ2-7, with D uncertain. V lost 4 bases, J lost 4 bases, and 6 bases lay in between. Looked up from germline, CDR1 is SGDLS and CDR2 is YYNGEE. CDR3 length: 11 residues. The CDR3 nucleotides are TGTGCCAGCAGCTCGTCTTACGAGCAGTACTTC. It specifies CASSSSYEQYF.

This chain links TRBV29-1 with TRBJ2-7; 7 nucleotides agree with TRBD1. Germline V lookup: CDR1 SQVTM, CDR2 ANQGSEA. This CDR3 comprises 13 residues. V lost 7 bases to trimming and J lost 3 bases; unmatched junction nucleotides: 9. CDR3 region: CSGMGQLRYEQYF. Written as DNA, the CDR3 is TGCAGCGGGATGGGACAGCTACGCTACGAGCAGTACTTC.

This clone has just one count. The V and J genes are TRBV10-1 and TRBJ2-5, with 8 nucleotides matching TRBD2. Germline CDR1 WNHNN, CDR2 SYGVQD (reference sequence). The CDR3 is 15 amino acids. V was pared by 5 bases and J by 4 bases, with 9 bases of the junction left unmatched. As DNA, the CDR3 is TGCGCCAGCAGTCCTGGGGGCGGGGGGCGAGAGACCCAGTACTTC. Its protein product is CASSPGGGGRETQYF.

This chain uses TRBV10-3 with TRBJ2-7; tentatively, D is TRBD2 (5 bases). V was pared by 10 bases and J by 1 base, with 17 bases between. CDR3 length: 14 residues. Germline CDR1 and CDR2: ENHRY and SYGVKD. Here the CDR3 reads CASRGGEISYEQYF. CDR3 sequence (DNA): TGTGCCAGCCGGGGTGGGGAAATTTCCTACGAGCAGTACTTC.

The J gene is TRBJ2-5, the V gene TRBV29-1, with 14 bases aligning to TRBD2. The CDR3 runs 18 residues. Per germline, CDR1 SQVTM and CDR2 ANQGSEA. V dropped 2 bases and J dropped 5; count of bases not matched to a gene: 13. CDR3 region: CSVERFGTSGSWRETQYF. CDR3 nucleotide sequence: TGCAGCGTTGAACGGTTCGGGACTAGCGGGAGTTGGAGGGAGACCCAGTACTTC.

The genes are TRBV20-1 and TRBJ2-5; D is unclear. CDR1 is DFQATT, CDR2 SNEGSKA, per germline (reference sequence). The ends were cut back, 4 bases at V and 3 bases at J, with 6 bases in the middle. CDR3 length: 11 amino acids. The CDR3 DNA reads as TGCAGTGCTAACCAGAAAGAGACCCAGTACTTC. Protein: CSANQKETQYF.

The J gene is TRBJ1-1, the V gene TRBV2, with 7 nucleotides matching TRBD1. CDR3 length: 14 residues. The germline V gene has CDR1 SNHLY and CDR2 FYNNEI. V shed 6 bases and J 4 bases; nucleotides not matched to a gene: 8. The CDR3 nucleotides are TGTGCCAGCAGGTACTCGACAGGGTTCACTGAAGCTTTCTTT. Protein: CASRYSTGFTEAFF.

This clone appeared a few times. The chain links TRBV7-2 to TRBJ2-5; TRBD2 aligns across 13 bases. Trimming removed 1 base from V and 7 bases from J; junction bases left unmatched: 6. Germline CDR1 SGHTA, CDR2 FQGNSA. The CDR3 runs 16 residues. CDR3 sequence (DNA): TGTGCCAGCAGCTTAGTGACTAGCGGGGGGTTAGGGACCCAGTACTTC. It codes for CASSLVTSGGLGTQYF.

The gene calls are TRBV19 and TRBJ1-3; D remains ambiguous. The CDR3 is made up of 16 amino acids. Germline assignment: CDR1 LNHDA and CDR2 SQIVND (reference sequence). The ends were cut back, 3 bases at V and 0 bases at J, with 12 bases in the middle. CDR3 nucleotides: TGTGCCAGTAGTATTAGGGCGGCCAACTCTGGAAACACCATATATTTT. This codes for CASSIRAANSGNTIYF.

The V and J genes are TRBV19 and TRBJ2-5, with D possibly called TRBD1 or TRBD2 (5 bases each). The assigned J gene may be wrong: the sequence end matches TRBJ2-7 better. Germline lookup yields CDR1 LNHDA and CDR2 SQIVND (reference sequence). This CDR3 has 15 residues. CDR3 protein: CASSMVGTEDYEQYF. As DNA, the CDR3 is TGTGCCAGTAGTATGGTGGGGACGGAAGACTACGAGCAGTACTTC.

The chain employs TRBV19 and TRBJ1-1; D is ambiguous. Germline CDR1 and CDR2: LNHDA and SQIVND (reference sequence). The CDR3 runs to 16 residues. The germline V and J ends were trimmed by 5 bases and 0 bases, with 16 bases remaining between them. CDR3: CASSPHTGVLNTEAFF. CDR3 DNA sequence: TGTGCCAGTAGTCCTCACACCGGAGTATTGAACACTGAAGCTTTCTTT. Using reference TRBV19 and TRBJ1-1 for the parts outside the CDR3, the full variable domain is DGGITQSPKYLFRKEGQNVTLSCEQNLNHDAMYWYRQDPGQGLRLIYYSQIVNDFQKGDIAEGYSVSREKKESFPLTVTSAQKNPTAFYLCASSPHTGVLNTEAFFGQGTRLTVV.

This clone showed up just a few times. The chain couples TRBV6-5 to TRBJ1-5, with unresolved D. CDR1 MNHEY and CDR2 SVGAGI come from the germline V gene. The ends were cut back, 5 bases at V and 7 bases at J, with 12 bases in the middle. The CDR3 length is 13 residues. The CDR3 DNA reads as TGTGCCAGCAGTCCCATAGGCCGCCAGCCCCAGCATTTT. Amino acid sequence: CASSPIGRQPQHF.

The CDR3 spells CARSGRLNTEAFF. The CDR3 region has the DNA TGTGCCAGATCGGGCAGATTGAACACTGAAGCTTTCTTT. This rearrangement joins TRBV6-5 to TRBJ1-1; D is unresolved. This CDR3 is built from 13 residues. The germline V gene has CDR1 MNHEY and CDR2 SVGAGI. Trimming pared 9 bases from V and 0 bases from J, leaving 11 bases between.

The chain joins TRBV7-7 to TRBJ2-5, with 7 bases fitting TRBD2. Trimming cost V 2 bases and J 2 bases; bases outside gene matches: 11. The CDR3 extends over 17 amino acids. Germline assignment: CDR1 SSHAT and CDR2 FNYEAQ (reference sequence). CDR3 sequence: CASSLLVAGSQQETQYF. CDR3 DNA sequence: TGTGCCAGCAGCTTACTGGTAGCGGGTTCTCAACAAGAGACCCAGTACTTC.

The V call is TRBV6-1, the J call TRBJ1-2; D unresolved. V was clipped by 4 bases and J by 6 bases, with 12 bases between them. Germline lookup yields CDR1 MNHNS and CDR2 SASEGT. The CDR3 has 13 residues. CDR3 in amino acids: CASSGVKRDGYTF. Here the CDR3 DNA reads TGTGCCAGCAGTGGAGTTAAGAGGGATGGCTACACCTTC.

CDR3 sequence (DNA): TGCAGCGGCCGGGCCTCCAGCTATGGCTACACCTTC. Translated, it gives CSGRASSYGYTF. This chain links TRBV29-1 with TRBJ1-2; D remains ambiguous. The CDR3 consists of 12 residues. Looked up from germline, CDR1 is SQVTM and CDR2 is ANQGSEA. V was cut by 7 bases and J by 4 bases, with 13 bases left in between.